The entry below gives a single T cell receptor (beta chain) sequence along with its context. The antigen is not known. V lost 2 bases to trimming and J lost 8 bases, with 14 bases between them. The germline gives CDR1 SGHDT, CDR2 YYEEEE. This CDR3 contains 14 residues. Method: immunoSEQ multiplex PCR; TCRdb's copy keeps in-frame clones and lacks some. Found here are around 78,000 clones, more than 75% of them singletons; the top ten hold around 8%. This specimen comes from a study of graft-versus-host responses after intestinal transplantation. Study context: Tacrolimus plus steroids were given to all recipients for about 3 years, preceded by anti-thymocyte globulin induction.

Overall study results and limits: In patients with graft-donor T cell macrochimerism, allograft graft-versus-host to host-versus-graft clonal ratios were high. Early post-transplant declines in HvG were associated with peak levels of circulating GvH clones. Some GvH clones appeared in ileal mucosa or blood before recipient bone marrow.

The source was unstimulated CD8+ T cells sorted from spleen or lymph node cells, collected before transplant. V and J are TRBV5-6 and TRBJ1-5; maybe TRBD1 (6 bases). This receptor was identified in a human donor who was the organ donor for an intestinal transplant. CDR3: CASSLGQWNEPQHF. For the CDR3, the DNA is TGTGCCAGCAGCTTAGGACAGTGGAATGAGCCCCAGCATTTT.